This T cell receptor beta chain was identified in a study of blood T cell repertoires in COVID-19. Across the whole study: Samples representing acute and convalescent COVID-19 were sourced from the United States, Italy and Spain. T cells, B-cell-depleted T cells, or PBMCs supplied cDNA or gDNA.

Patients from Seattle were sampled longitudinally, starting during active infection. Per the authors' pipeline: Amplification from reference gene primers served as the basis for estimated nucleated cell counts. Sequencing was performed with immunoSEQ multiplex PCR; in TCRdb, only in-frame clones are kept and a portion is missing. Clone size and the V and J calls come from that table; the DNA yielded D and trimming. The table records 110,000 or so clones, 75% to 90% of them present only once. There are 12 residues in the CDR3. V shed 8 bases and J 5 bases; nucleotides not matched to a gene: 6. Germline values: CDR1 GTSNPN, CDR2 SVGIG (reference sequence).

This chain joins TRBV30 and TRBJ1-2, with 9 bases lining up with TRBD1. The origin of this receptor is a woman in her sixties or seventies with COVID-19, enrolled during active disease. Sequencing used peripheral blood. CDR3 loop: CAEYGQGYGYTF. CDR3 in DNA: TGTGCCGAATATGGACAGGGGTATGGCTACACCTTC.